This T cell receptor (beta chain) emerged from a study of blood T cell repertoires in COVID-19. Background on the study: The origin of the acute and convalescent COVID-19 samples was the United States, Italy and Spain.

Clones were read by immunoSEQ multiplex PCR, and TCRdb kept only the in-frame ones, dropping some. The table shows approximately 230,000 clones, with just over 85% occurring only once. This clone was detected only once. V lost 2 bases to trimming and J lost 2 bases, with 9 bases between them. From germline, CDR1 is SEHNR and CDR2 FQNEAQ (reference sequence). This CDR3 has 14 amino acids. J is TRBJ1-1 and V is TRBV7-9, with a tentative D call TRBD1 (5 bases). What was sequenced was peripheral blood. The source is a man at least 80 years old with acute or convalescent COVID-19. DNA of the CDR3: TGTGCCAGCAGCTTAACGGGGGGTAACACTGAAGCTTTCTTT. This sequence encodes CASSLTGGNTEAFF.